Below, 6 T cell receptor beta chains from the same sample are listed, as sequenced in a study of blood T cell repertoires in COVID-19. Produced via immunoSEQ multiplex PCR; TCRdb's table is partial and in-frame only. This sample has 200,000 to 250,000 clones, with 82% found just once. The specimen was PBMCs or T cells enriched from blood (not recorded which). These receptors all stem from a woman aged 60-70 years who had recovered from COVID-19.

This chain connects TRBV4-1 to TRBJ1-4; 9 positions match TRBD1. This CDR3 has 15 amino acids. CDR1 MGHRA and CDR2 YSYEKL come from the germline V gene. The V and J ends lost 0 bases and 7 bases, in that order; junction bases with no gene match: 3. The CDR3 sequence: CASSQDDRGFEKLFF. Written as DNA, the CDR3 is TGCGCCAGCAGCCAAGATGACAGGGGGTTTGAAAAACTGTTTTTT.

This chain uses TRBV5-6 with TRBJ1-5, with unresolved D. The CDR3 length is 14 residues. The V end was cut by 0 bases, the J end by 5 bases, with 9 bases between. The germline V gene has CDR1 SGHDT and CDR2 YYEEEE. CDR3 bases: TGTGCCAGCAGCTTGGCACCGACTTATCAGCCCCAGCATTTT. It specifies CASSLAPTYQPQHF.

The count of this clone is one. The chain recombines TRBV19 with TRBJ2-1; the match to TRBD2 covers 8 bases. CDR3 length: 14 residues. Losses at the gene ends were 5 bases for V and 4 bases for J; bases not matched to a gene: 4. CDR1 LNHDA and CDR2 SQIVND come from the germline V gene (reference sequence). This CDR3 reads CASSLGLAYNEQFF. The CDR3 region has the DNA TGTGCCAGTAGTCTCGGACTAGCTTACAATGAGCAGTTCTTC.

This clone occurred once. V gene TRBV7-9 combines with J gene TRBJ2-4; D gene uncertain. This CDR3 has 16 amino acids. V was clipped by 6 bases and J by 5 bases, with 20 bases between them. Germline CDR1 and CDR2: SEHNR and FQNEAQ (reference sequence). CDR3 residues: CASSSIPFDKQNIQYF. The CDR3 DNA follows: TGTGCCAGCAGTTCAATCCCCTTTGACAAACAAAACATTCAGTACTTC.

V usage is TRBV7-6 and J usage is TRBJ2-7, with TRBD1 identical over 8 bases. Germline assignment: CDR1 SGHVS and CDR2 FNYEAQ. The CDR3 length is 13 residues. The ends lost 4 bases at V and 6 bases at J; junction bases unmatched: 5. This CDR3 is CASSSQTGVEQYF. DNA of the CDR3: TGTGCCAGCAGCTCACAGACAGGGGTCGAGCAGTACTTC.

Details on this clone: One end of the junction varies from germline; a read error may be responsible. This chain joins TRBV7-8 and TRBJ1-4; the D gene is possibly TRBD1 (6 bases). Germline V gene sequence: CDR1 SGHVS, CDR2 FQNEAQ. The CDR3 has 15 residues. The CDR3 region has the DNA TGTGCCAGCAGTTTAGGGTACAGGGCGGGTGAAAAACTGTTTTTT. This sequence encodes CASSLGYRAGEKLFF.